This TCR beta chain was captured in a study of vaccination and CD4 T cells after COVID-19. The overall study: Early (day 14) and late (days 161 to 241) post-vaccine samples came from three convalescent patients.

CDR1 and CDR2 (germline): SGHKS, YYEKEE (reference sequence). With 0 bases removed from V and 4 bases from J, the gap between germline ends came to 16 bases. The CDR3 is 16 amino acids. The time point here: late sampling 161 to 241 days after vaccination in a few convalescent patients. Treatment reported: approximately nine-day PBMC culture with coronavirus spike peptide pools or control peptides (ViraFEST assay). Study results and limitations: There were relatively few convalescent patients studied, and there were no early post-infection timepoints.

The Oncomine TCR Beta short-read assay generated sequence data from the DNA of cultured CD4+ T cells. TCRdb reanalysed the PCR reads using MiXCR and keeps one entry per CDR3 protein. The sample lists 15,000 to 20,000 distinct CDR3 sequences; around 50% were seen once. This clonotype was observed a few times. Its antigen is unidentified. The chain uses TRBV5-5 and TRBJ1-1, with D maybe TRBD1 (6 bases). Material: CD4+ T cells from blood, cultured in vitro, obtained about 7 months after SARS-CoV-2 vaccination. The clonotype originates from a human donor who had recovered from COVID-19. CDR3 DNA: TGTGCCAGCAGCTTGGCCTGGGCAGGGGTTGGCACTGAAGCTTTCTTT. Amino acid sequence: CASSLAWAGVGTEAFF. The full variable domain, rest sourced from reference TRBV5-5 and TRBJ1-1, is DAGVTQSPTHLIKTRGQQVTLRCSPISGHKSVSWYQQVLGQGPQFIFQYYEKEERGRGNFPDRFSARQFPNYSSELNVNALLLGDSALYLCASSLAWAGVGTEAFFGQGTRLTVV.